These T cell receptor beta chains were read from a single sample in a study of regulatory T cells in long-lasting Graves disease. TCRdb used MiXCR to reprocess the multiplex PCR reads, holding one entry per CDR3 protein. Among about 220,000 distinct CDR3 sequences listed, roughly 19% were seen once. The sample was also linked to a second study, of T cells in Graves' hyperthyroidism and ophthalmopathy.

The sample here was peripheral blood mononuclear cells (PBMCs), taken at new diagnosis, from a patient treated with antithyroid drugs. These receptors were obtained from a woman in her 30s with Graves disease. The CDR3 runs from the conserved cysteine through the conserved F or W. A D gene is named only where the DNA matches it firmly. The listing skips clone size in some rows; elsewhere it reads once, few, many or a size class.

TRBJ1-1	15	TRBV20-1	many	NA	CSARVHGQLNTEAFF	TGCAGTGCTAGAGTTCATGGGCAGCTGAACACTGAAGCTTTCTTT
TRBJ2-7	16	TRBV20-1	NA	TRBD2	CSASGLAGQGTYEQYF	TGCAGTGCTTCCGGACTAGCAGGCCAAGGGACCTACGAGCAGTACTTC
TRBJ1-3	14	TRBV6-5	many	TRBD1	CASSSQGNGNTIYF	TGTGCCAGCAGTTCACAGGGGAACGGAAACACCATATATTTT
TRBJ2-1	14	TRBV28	NA	TRBD2	CASSWTSSGNEQFF	TGTGCCAGCAGTTGGACTAGCAGTGGGAATGAGCAGTTCTTC
TRBJ1-6	13	TRBV19	NA	TRBD1	CASSNRGTSPLHF	TGTGCCAGTAGCAACAGGGGTACATCACCCCTCCACTTT
TRBJ2-2	16	TRBV12-3/TRBV12-4	many	NA	CASSFRTGGLGGELFF	TGTGCCAGCAGTTTTAGGACAGGAGGGTTAGGCGGGGAGCTGTTTTTT
TRBJ1-1	13	TRBV9	many	TRBD1	CASSENPGQVAFF	TGTGCCAGCAGCGAGAACCCAGGACAGGTGGCTTTCTTT
TRBJ2-2	14	TRBV6-5	many	TRBD1	CASSWDRETGELFF	TGTGCCAGCAGTTGGGACAGGGAGACCGGGGAGCTGTTTTTT
TRBJ2-1	15	TRBV28	many	TRBD2	CASREGTSGRNEQFF	TGTGCCAGCAGGGAAGGGACTAGCGGGCGGAATGAGCAGTTCTTC
TRBJ1-3	16	TRBV6-1	NA	NA	CASSTRRRGAGNTIYF	TGTGCCAGCAGTACAAGGAGAAGGGGGGCTGGAAACACCATATATTTT
TRBJ2-7	13	TRBV30	many	NA	CAWGAGSVTEQYF	TGTGCCTGGGGGGCGGGATCGGTAACCGAGCAGTACTTC
TRBJ2-1	14	TRBV6-2/TRBV6-3	many	NA	CASRFRPGANEQFF	TGTGCCAGCAGATTCCGGCCAGGGGCGAATGAGCAGTTCTTC
TRBJ1-2	14	TRBV20-1	NA	TRBD1	CSVLTGTGGDGYTF	TGCAGCGTTTTAACCGGGACAGGGGGTGATGGCTACACCTTC
TRBJ2-7	14	TRBV5-1	many	NA	CASSSRDRSLEQYF	TGCGCCAGCAGCTCCCGGGACCGGTCTTTGGAGCAGTACTTC
TRBJ2-1	15	TRBV27	many	NA	CASSATIGVYNEQFF	TGTGCCAGCAGTGCCACTATAGGAGTATACAATGAGCAGTTCTTC
TRBJ1-4	17	TRBV7-9	NA	NA	CASSQREGVATNEKLFF	TGTGCCAGCAGCCAGAGGGAGGGGGTGGCAACTAATGAAAAACTGTTTTTT
TRBJ2-3	18	TRBV18	NA	TRBD2	CASSPRGAGTGATDTQYF	TGTGCCAGCTCACCGCGGGGGGCCGGAACTGGTGCCACAGATACGCAGTATTTT
TRBJ1-2	14	TRBV10-2	many	NA	CASSEAGGAYGYTF	TGCGCCAGCAGTGAGGCCGGAGGGGCCTATGGCTACACCTTC
TRBJ2-1	17	TRBV3-1	many	TRBD2	CASSPTGLAGSTNEQFF	TGTGCCAGCAGCCCGACCGGACTAGCGGGAAGTACGAATGAGCAGTTCTTC
TRBJ1-1	15	TRBV12-3/TRBV12-4	NA	TRBD1	CASSSTGQGRTEAFF	TGTGCCAGCAGTTCTACAGGACAGGGCCGCACTGAAGCTTTCTTT
TRBJ2-5	13	TRBV27	many	TRBD2	CASSGAGDETQYF	TGTGCCAGCAGTGGAGCGGGAGATGAGACCCAGTACTTC
TRBJ2-3	14	TRBV30	many	TRBD2	CAVSGGGSTDTQYF	TGTGCCGTTAGCGGGGGGGGGAGCACAGATACGCAGTATTTT
TRBJ1-2	15	TRBV27	NA	NA	CASSLKLDPNYGYTF	TGTGCCAGCAGTTTGAAATTGGACCCCAACTATGGCTACACCTTC
TRBJ2-7	12	TRBV7-2	many	NA	CASSSGLHEQYF	TGTGCCAGCAGCTCGGGACTCCACGAGCAGTACTTC
TRBJ1-4	15	TRBV5-1	many	NA	CASSYLRGYGEKLFF	TGCGCCAGCAGCTACCTTAGGGGATACGGCGAAAAACTGTTTTTT
TRBJ2-1	14	TRBV2	many	TRBD1	CATGAYRGGNEQFF	TGTGCCACCGGAGCCTACAGGGGTGGCAATGAGCAGTTCTTC
TRBJ2-2	13	TRBV20-1	many	TRBD1	CSALGDRTGELFF	TGCAGTGCCCTCGGGGACAGAACCGGGGAGCTGTTTTTT
TRBJ1-2	13	TRBV27	many	NA	CASSPEGNYGYTF	TGTGCCAGCAGTCCAGAGGGGAACTATGGCTACACCTTC
TRBJ1-2	14	TRBV19	many	TRBD1	CASSPHRQGYGYTF	TGTGCCAGTAGCCCCCATAGACAGGGCTATGGCTACACCTTC
TRBJ1-6	14	TRBV7-6	many	NA	CASSRDRKNSPLHF	TGTGCCAGCAGTCGCGACAGAAAGAATTCACCCCTCCACTTT
TRBJ2-6	18	TRBV28	NA	TRBD1	CASSLLTGGHSGANVLTF	TGTGCCAGCAGTTTATTGACAGGGGGTCACTCTGGGGCCAACGTCCTGACTTTC
TRBJ2-3	14	TRBV10-2	many	TRBD2	CASSRTSGTDTQYF	TGCGCCAGCAGCCGGACTAGCGGCACAGATACGCAGTATTTT
TRBJ1-1	16	TRBV25-1	many	TRBD1	CASSQGTGLMNTEAFF	TGTGCCAGCAGTCAGGGGACAGGCCTCATGAACACTGAAGCTTTCTTT
TRBJ2-2	16	TRBV7-9	medium-sized	TRBD2	CASSLGVAGVAGELFF	TGTGCCAGCAGCCTAGGCGTAGCGGGAGTGGCCGGGGAGCTGTTTTTT
TRBJ1-1	14	TRBV30	many	NA	CAWSVWGAETEAFF	TGTGCCTGGAGTGTATGGGGGGCAGAAACTGAAGCTTTCTTT
TRBJ1-1	16	TRBV2	NA	NA	CASIWSLVSMNTEAFF	TGTGCCAGCATTTGGAGTCTCGTTTCGATGAACACTGAAGCTTTCTTT
TRBJ1-1	14	TRBV30	many	NA	CAWSVRGADTEAFF	TGTGCCTGGAGTGTACGGGGGGCGGACACTGAAGCTTTCTTT
TRBJ2-2	14	TRBV27	many	NA	CASMLDSPHGELFF	TGTGCCAGCATGCTGGACTCCCCCCACGGGGAGCTGTTTTTT
TRBJ1-2	15	TRBV4-1	few	TRBD1	CASADPGTGNYGYTF	TGCGCCAGCGCAGACCCCGGGACAGGGAACTATGGCTACACCTTC
TRBJ1-1	12	TRBV11-2	many	NA	CASNWGSTEAFF	TGTGCCAGCAATTGGGGTTCCACTGAAGCTTTCTTT
TRBJ2-1	14	TRBV5-1	many	NA	CASSRSGTYNEQFF	TGCGCCAGCAGCCGTTCCGGGACTTACAATGAGCAGTTCTTC
TRBJ1-5	14	TRBV2	many	NA	CASRLDSGNQPQHF	TGTGCCAGCAGACTGGACAGCGGAAATCAGCCCCAGCATTTT
TRBJ1-5	11	TRBV12-3/TRBV12-4	NA	NA	CVSSLGGAQHF	TGTGTCAGCAGTCTCGGGGGGGCCCAGCATTTT
TRBJ1-1	16	TRBV20-1	many	NA	CSAGFRRDRGNTEAFF	TGCAGTGCTGGATTCCGCCGGGACCGAGGGAACACTGAAGCTTTCTTT
TRBJ2-1	14	TRBV30	NA	NA	CAWRGPGLHNEQFF	TGTGCCTGGAGAGGACCGGGACTGCACAATGAGCAGTTCTTC
TRBJ2-1	15	TRBV5-1	many	TRBD1	CASSPTGGLYNEQFF	TGCGCCAGCAGCCCGACAGGGGGACTCTACAATGAGCAGTTCTTC
TRBJ2-5	15	TRBV3-1	few	TRBD1	CASEYGTGGQETQYF	TGTGCCAGCGAATACGGAACAGGGGGTCAAGAGACCCAGTACTTC
TRBJ2-7	16	TRBV6-2/TRBV6-3	NA	TRBD2	CASSYDASGFSYEQYF	TGTGCCAGCAGTTACGATGCTAGCGGGTTCTCCTACGAGCAGTACTTC
TRBJ2-1	16	TRBV7-3	many	NA	CASSPRRRGGYNEQFF	TGTGCCAGCAGCCCCCGCCGTAGGGGCGGGTACAATGAGCAGTTCTTC
TRBJ2-1	13	TRBV10-1	NA	NA	CASSVRTSSEQFF	TGCGCCAGCAGTGTCCGGACCTCAAGTGAGCAGTTCTTC
TRBJ2-5	15	TRBV12-3/TRBV12-4	once	TRBD2	CASSLEASGSKTQYF	TGTGCCAGCAGTTTAGAGGCTAGCGGGAGTAAGACCCAGTACTTC